These 8 T cell receptor beta chains originate from one sample sequenced in a study of Graves' ophthalmopathy and Graves' hyperthyroidism. Investigators amplified TCR beta CDR3 regions from RNA transcripts. HTBI-primed RT-PCR formed the first round, and a multiplex PCR formed the second. TCRdb called the multiplex PCR reads again in MiXCR, with one record for every CDR3 protein. The sample consists of under 400,000 distinct CDR3 sequences, roughly 15% of them appearing once. The sample was peripheral blood. The receptors derive from an adult man with Graves' ophthalmopathy.

This clonotype was detected ten times or more. The chain recombines TRBV20-1 with TRBJ1-2; 8 nucleotides match TRBD1. After removal of 4 bases from V and 0 bases from J, the junction contained 10 bases not matched to a gene. The CDR3 extends over 16 amino acids. CDR1 and CDR2 from the germline V gene are DFQATT and SNEGSKA (reference sequence). The CDR3 loop is CSAMGANRGTNYGYTF. CDR3 nucleotide sequence: TGCAGTGCTATGGGTGCCAACAGGGGGACTAACTATGGCTACACCTTC.

This clonotype appeared many times. This rearrangement joins TRBV20-1 to TRBJ2-7; TRBD1 is a possible D gene (6 bases). V lost 8 bases and J lost 4, with 15 bases in between. The CDR3 sequence is 12 residues long. Per the germline V gene, CDR1 is DFQATT and CDR2 is SNEGSKA (reference sequence). The CDR3 region is CSSYRDRYEQYF. The CDR3 bases are TGCAGTTCCTACAGGGATAGGTACGAGCAGTACTTC.

This clonotype was counted many times. The J gene is TRBJ1-2, the V gene TRBV28; 7 nucleotides agree with TRBD1. Germline trimming cut 2 bases from V and 4 bases from J; bases unmatched to any gene: 4. The CDR3 sequence is 14 residues long. Germline V gives CDR1 MDHEN, CDR2 SYDVKM. DNA for the CDR3: TGTGCCAGCAGTTTACCTCGGGACAGCTATGGCTACACCTTC. It codes for CASSLPRDSYGYTF.

This clonotype occurred many times. The V gene is TRBV11-2, the J gene TRBJ2-3; the D call may be TRBD1 or TRBD2 (5 bases each). Germline lookup yields CDR1 SGHAT and CDR2 FQNNGV. CDR3 size: 14 residues. The V end lost 5 bases, the J end lost 4 bases, and 13 bases lay between the germline ends. DNA for the CDR3: TGTGCCAGCAGCCCCAGTGGGGGAGCAGATACGCAGTATTTT. It translates to CASSPSGGADTQYF.

The gene calls are TRBV6-1 and TRBJ2-7; the match to TRBD1 covers 8 bases. The CDR3 has 14 amino acids. Trimming took 5 bases from V and 2 from J; bases not matched to a gene: 5. Germline V gives CDR1 MNHNS, CDR2 SASEGT. The chain's CDR3 is CASSQTGEAYEQYF. CDR3 DNA: TGTGCCAGCAGTCAGACAGGGGAGGCCTACGAGCAGTACTTC.

Many counts were recorded for this clonotype. The CDR3 nucleotides read TGTGCCAGCAGTGAACCGCAAAGATGGGCTTTCTTT. Amino acids: CASSEPQRWAFF. The chain has TRBV6-1 and TRBJ1-1; D remains ambiguous. The germline gives CDR1 MNHNS, CDR2 SASEGT. The CDR3 spans 12 residues. Trimming cost V 2 bases and J 11 bases, with 12 bases left between them.

This clonotype was found many times. The chain couples TRBV7-2 to TRBJ2-5, with 11 positions matching TRBD2. The CDR3 totals 15 residues. V was pared by 1 base and J by 5 bases, with 3 bases of the junction left unmatched. Looked up from germline, CDR1 is SGHTA and CDR2 is FQGNSA. The CDR3 region has the DNA TGTGCCAGCAGCTTAGGACTAGCGGGGTGGGAGACCCAGTACTTC. Translation gives CASSLGLAGWETQYF.

This clonotype was detected ten times or more. The rearrangement joins TRBV11-2 to TRBJ1-1, with D hard to call. This CDR3 has 16 amino acids. Germline V CDR1 and CDR2: SGHAT, FQNNGV. Between the trimmed V and J ends, which lost 1 base and 0 bases, there was a span of 12 bases. DNA for the CDR3: TGTGCCAGCAGCTTAGGTCCGGCCCTTATGAACACTGAAGCTTTCTTT. Translation: CASSLGPALMNTEAFF.